This T cell receptor beta chain was documented in a study of beta chain features in type 1 diabetes. As for the study in general: Cell yields, gender and age were comparable in patients and healthy donors.

A single heparinised draw of roughly 100 mL on average was taken per donor. CD4+ cells of the naive, central memory, regulatory and stem cell-like memory types were sorted via CD45RO/CCR7/CD25/CD127/CD95/CD27. With 1 base removed from V and 2 bases from J, the gap between germline ends came to 12 bases. This CDR3 region has 15 residues. Germline CDR1 reads SGHVS; CDR2 reads FQNEAQ. TCRB transcripts that were expressed got sequenced, as all of the isolated RNA had been reverse transcribed. Generated by immunoSEQ multiplex PCR, the TCRdb table keeps only in-frame clones and is missing some. The sample holds 150,000 to 200,000 clones, about an eighth seen once. Findings and caveats of the study: Type 1 diabetes patients showed a moderate but significant shortening of TCRB CDR3s in all four CD4+ subsets.

A note on this clone: No antigen is known for it.

Specimen: central memory CD4+ T cells from blood. This chain links TRBV7-8 with TRBJ2-7; a possible D gene is TRBD2 (7 bases). The receptor's source is a woman aged 18-29 years in good health. CDR3: CASSLEGGSTYEQYF. The CDR3 DNA follows: TGTGCCAGCAGCTTAGAGGGGGGGTCGACCTACGAGCAGTACTTC.